These 27 T cell receptor beta chains share one sample of origin, sequenced in a study of T cell responses to AZD1222 COVID-19 vaccine. Some clones are missing from TCRdb's copy, which holds only in-frame ones; the method was immunoSEQ multiplex PCR. In the table there are about 190,000 clones, around 94% of which are singletons. The sample here was peripheral blood, taken on day 0 of AZD1222 vaccination. These TCRs come from an adult in good health.

The chain employs TRBV14 and TRBJ1-2, with D possibly being TRBD1 (5 bases). The length of the CDR3 is 15 residues. Trimming took 4 bases from V and 7 from J, leaving 19 bases between them. The germline CDR1 and CDR2 sequences are SGHDN and FVKESK. Written as DNA, the CDR3 is TGTGCCAGCAGCCGCTCCGGGACCGCCCTATTTGGCTACACCTTC. As protein: CASSRSGTALFGYTF.

This clone was detected once. CDR3 in DNA: TGCGCCAGCAGCTTGGCGGCGCGGGGGGTCGACAGCGGGACAGGCTACACCTTC. Its translation is CASSLAARGVDSGTGYTF. The chain is built from TRBV5-1 and TRBJ1-2; D perhaps matches TRBD1 (6 bases). CDR3 length: 18 residues. The V gene's germline CDR1 is SGHRS and CDR2 YFSETQ. V was pared by 0 bases and J by 8 bases, with 26 bases between.

V gene TRBV25-1 combines with J gene TRBJ1-4, with a weak D call TRBD1 (5 bases). Trimming cost V 4 bases and J 8 bases, with 11 bases left between them. Germline CDR1 reads MGHDK; CDR2 reads SYGVNS. This CDR3 has 13 amino acids. The CDR3 reads CASSGSGREKLFF. The CDR3 region has the DNA TGTGCCAGCAGTGGCTCAGGGCGCGAAAAACTGTTTTTT.

CDR3 sequence reads: CASSPRRTDSYEQYF. The CDR3 DNA is TGTGCCAGCTCACCACGGCGGACTGACTCCTACGAGCAGTACTTC. This chain links TRBV18 with TRBJ2-7, with a possible D match to TRBD2 (5 bases). This CDR3 comprises 15 residues. The germline V and J ends were trimmed by 1 base and 0 bases, with 10 bases remaining between them. Per germline, CDR1 KGHSH and CDR2 LQKENI.

The chain is built from TRBV10-3 and TRBJ1-4, with TRBD1 as a possible D gene (5 bases). This CDR3 comprises 14 residues. Trimming cost V 3 bases and J 3 bases, with 8 bases left between them. Germline CDR1 is ENHRY and CDR2 is SYGVKD. CDR3 nucleotide sequence: TGTGCCATCAGTGATCAGGGATCTAATGAAAAACTGTTTTTT. Encoded protein: CAISDQGSNEKLFF.

The chain uses TRBV2 and TRBJ1-1; no clear D gene. Deletions cut 3 bases from V and 0 bases from J, with 5 bases between. The CDR3 length is 13 residues. Germline V lookup: CDR1 SNHLY, CDR2 FYNNEI. The DNA for the CDR3 is TGTGCCAGCAGTGAGAGGGTGAACACTGAAGCTTTCTTT. The encoded protein is CASSERVNTEAFF. Full variable domain (remainder filled in from reference TRBV2 and TRBJ1-1): EPEVTQTPSHQVTQMGQEVILRCVPISNHLYFYWYRQILGQKVEFLVSFYNNEISEKSEIFDDQFSVERPDGSNFTLKIRSTKLEDSAMYFCASSERVNTEAFFGQGTRLTVV.

The rearrangement links TRBV30 to TRBJ2-5; D is uncertain. From germline, CDR1 is GTSNPN and CDR2 SVGIG (reference sequence). This CDR3 is built from 13 residues. Trimming cost V 2 bases and J 1 base, with 8 bases left between them. CDR3 nucleotides: TGTGCCTGGAGTATAGGGATCCAAGAGACCCAGTACTTC. Amino acids: CAWSIGIQETQYF. The full variable domain, rest sourced from reference TRBV30 and TRBJ2-5, is SQTIHQWPATLVQPVGSPLSLECTVEGTSNPNLYWYRQAAGRGLQLLFYSVGIGQISSEVPQNLSASRPQDRQFILSSKKLLLSDSGFYLCAWSIGIQETQYFGPGTRLLVL.

CDR3 sequence: CASSYSNGDTGELFF. The CDR3 coding sequence is TGTGCCAGCAGTTACTCCAACGGCGACACCGGGGAGCTGTTTTTT. This chain links TRBV6-5 with TRBJ2-2; D not certain. The CDR3 sequence is 15 residues long. The V end lost 0 bases, the J end lost 3 bases, and 8 bases lay between the germline ends. CDR1 is MNHEY and CDR2 is SVGAGI in the germline V gene.

This sequence joins TRBV11-2 and TRBJ2-3; TRBD2 is a possible D gene (5 bases). This CDR3 has 16 amino acids. Germline lookup yields CDR1 SGHAT and CDR2 FQNNGV. V gave up 1 base and J gave up 0 bases, with 11 bases separating them. This CDR3 reads CASSLAAAVSTDTQYF. The CDR3 nucleotides read TGTGCCAGCAGCTTAGCTGCAGCGGTGAGCACAGATACGCAGTATTTT.

The V call is TRBV7-9, the J call TRBJ1-3, with TRBD1 matching over 8 bases. The CDR3 spans 14 residues. The germline CDR1 and CDR2 sequences are SEHNR and FQNEAQ (reference sequence). Unmatched junction bases numbered 1, after V lost 3 bases and J lost 3 bases. The DNA for the CDR3 is TGTGCCAGCAGCTTGGGGACAGGTGGAAACACCATATATTTT. This codes for CASSLGTGGNTIYF.

V usage is TRBV10-3 and J usage is TRBJ1-2, with D perhaps matching TRBD1 (5 bases). Trimming removed 0 bases at V and 7 bases at J, with 9 bases between. CDR3 length: 13 amino acids. The germline V gene has CDR1 ENHRY and CDR2 SYGVKD. CDR3 DNA sequence: TGTGCCATCAGTGAGTCTTCTGGGGCTGGCTACACCTTC. Its protein product is CAISESSGAGYTF.

This clone is a singleton in its sample. The rearrangement uses TRBV27 and TRBJ1-1; tentatively, D is TRBD1 (6 bases). Trimming removed 2 bases from V and 3 bases from J, with 10 bases in between. The CDR3 consists of 14 residues. Germline V gene sequence: CDR1 MNHEY, CDR2 SMNVEV (reference sequence). CDR3 in amino acids: CASSLGGSDTEAFF. The CDR3 bases are TGTGCCAGCAGTTTAGGGGGCTCTGACACTGAAGCTTTCTTT.

The rearrangement joins TRBV13 to TRBJ2-3, with D hard to call. Germline V lookup: CDR1 PRHDT, CDR2 FYEKMQ (reference sequence). This CDR3 has 15 amino acids. With 1 base removed from V and 6 bases from J, the gap between germline ends came to 14 bases. The CDR3 loop is CASSLAWVPRDTQYF. CDR3 nucleotides: TGTGCCAGCAGCTTAGCGTGGGTCCCCAGGGATACGCAGTATTTT.

The chain couples TRBV4-2 to TRBJ2-3, with 10 bases aligning to TRBD2. This CDR3 is built from 20 residues. CDR1 is LGHNA, CDR2 YNFKEQ, per germline. V shed 1 base, J shed 2 bases, and the junction held 15 bases outside the gene matches. Written as DNA, the CDR3 is TGTGCCAGCAGCCAAGGGGTCGGTAGCGGGGGGCCTCGGATCACAGATACGCAGTATTTT. This encodes CASSQGVGSGGPRITDTQYF.

The chain links TRBV6-1 to TRBJ2-2, with a possible D match to TRBD1 (6 bases). The CDR3 length is 17 residues. V was cut by 1 base and J by 4 bases, with 16 bases left in between. Looked up from germline, CDR1 is MNHNS and CDR2 is SASEGT. The CDR3 is CASSEDYRAGSTGELFF. Written as DNA, the CDR3 is TGTGCCAGCAGTGAAGATTACAGGGCAGGGAGCACCGGGGAGCTGTTTTTT.

V gene TRBV18 combines with J gene TRBJ1-5; 7 bases are shared with TRBD1. From germline, CDR1 is KGHSH and CDR2 LQKENI. V lost 4 bases to trimming and J lost 2 bases; unmatched junction nucleotides: 5. The CDR3 consists of 15 residues. This CDR3 reads CASSLDRAGNQPQHF. For the CDR3, the DNA is TGTGCCAGCTCACTTGACAGGGCCGGCAATCAGCCCCAGCATTTT.

The V call is TRBV18, the J call TRBJ2-1; no reliable D call. The germline CDR1 and CDR2 sequences are KGHSH and LQKENI. V lost 3 bases and J 1 base, leaving 10 bases between the germline ends. There are 15 residues in the CDR3. The CDR3 spells CASSPVTHSYNEQFF. In DNA, the CDR3 is TGTGCCAGCTCACCCGTTACCCATTCCTACAATGAGCAGTTCTTC.

The chain recombines TRBV2 with TRBJ1-4; 7 bases align to TRBD1. CDR3 length: 14 residues. From germline, CDR1 is SNHLY and CDR2 FYNNEI. Trimming took 7 bases from V and 8 from J; bases not matched to a gene: 10. The CDR3 nucleotides are TGTGCCAGCAAGCCCGGGACAGCTGAGGAAAAACTGTTTTTT. Its translation is CASKPGTAEEKLFF.

This clone was counted a single time. The chain uses TRBV18 and TRBJ1-2, with 7 nucleotides matching TRBD1. V shed 3 bases and J 8 bases; nucleotides not matched to a gene: 9. The CDR3 has 14 residues. CDR1 and CDR2 (germline): KGHSH, LQKENI. CDR3 bases: TGTGCCAGCTCACCCCCGTTGACAGGGACGGGCTACACCTTC. Translated, it gives CASSPPLTGTGYTF.

The chain links TRBV7-9 to TRBJ1-6; tentatively, D is TRBD1 (5 bases). The CDR3 is made up of 15 amino acids. Germline values: CDR1 SEHNR, CDR2 FQNEAQ (reference sequence). Trimming shortened V by 6 bases and J by 6 bases, and 15 bases separated the two germline ends. The CDR3 region is CASSHPGRPNSPLHF. CDR3 DNA sequence: TGTGCCAGCAGTCATCCGGGACGGCCTAATTCACCCCTCCACTTT.

The chain has TRBV3-1 (or the pseudogene TRBV3-2) and TRBJ1-2; D remains ambiguous. The CDR3 consists of 12 residues. Germline assignment: CDR1 LGHDT and CDR2 YNNKEL (reference sequence). The ends were cut back, 0 bases at V and 4 bases at J, with 3 bases in the middle. DNA of the CDR3: TGTGCCAGCAGCCAAGACAGCTATGGCTACACCTTC. Translation: CASSQDSYGYTF.

Only one count was recorded for this clone. This chain's CDR3 is CAISDIGTMIDGYTF. The CDR3 DNA reads TGTGCCATCAGTGATATTGGGACGATGATCGATGGCTACACCTTC. The chain employs TRBV10-3 and TRBJ1-2; a possible D gene is TRBD1 (5 bases). The germline gives CDR1 ENHRY, CDR2 SYGVKD. V was clipped by 3 bases and J by 6 bases, with 17 bases between them. The CDR3 length is 15 residues.

V gene TRBV12-3 or TRBV12-4 combines with J gene TRBJ1-1; D is possibly TRBD1 (5 bases). Trimming removed 9 bases from V and 7 bases from J, with 12 bases in between. This CDR3 has 11 amino acids. The DNA for the CDR3 is TGTGCCAGTCAGGGATTCGGTGAAGCTTTCTTT. It encodes CASQGFGEAFF.

The chain carries TRBV19 and TRBJ2-3; perhaps TRBD1 as D (5 bases). Trimming cost V 4 bases and J 1 base, with 9 bases left between them. Per germline, CDR1 LNHDA and CDR2 SQIVND (reference sequence). This CDR3 region has 14 residues. CDR3 sequence: CASSTGQGTDTQYF. Written as DNA, the CDR3 is TGTGCCAGTAGTACAGGACAAGGCACAGATACGCAGTATTTT. Full variable domain (outside the CDR3, taken from reference TRBV19 and TRBJ2-3): DGGITQSPKYLFRKEGQNVTLSCEQNLNHDAMYWYRQDPGQGLRLIYYSQIVNDFQKGDIAEGYSVSREKKESFPLTVTSAQKNPTAFYLCASSTGQGTDTQYFGPGTRLTVL.

For the CDR3, the DNA is TGTGCCAGCAGCTTGGCCCTGACAGGGACGAAGAATGGCTACACCTTC. Residues: CASSLALTGTKNGYTF. The chain joins TRBV5-4 to TRBJ1-2; 7 nucleotides agree with TRBD1. The J segment lost 6 bases and the V segment lost 0 bases, leaving 11 bases of the junction unmatched. The germline gives CDR1 SGHNT, CDR2 YYREEE (reference sequence). The CDR3 is 16 residues long.

The CDR3 DNA reads as TGTGCCAGAAGCTCCAAGGTCGTCAGGGGAGTGGGCTCCTATAATTCACCCCTCCACTTT. This gives the protein CARSSKVVRGVGSYNSPLHF. This sequence joins TRBV7-5 and TRBJ1-6; the table's D call, TRBD1, was not checked against the DNA. TRBV7-5 is recorded as a pseudogene. The CDR3 is 20 amino acids.

CDR3: CSASGGPNTEAFF. Here the CDR3 DNA reads TGCAGTGCTAGTGGGGGACCTAACACTGAAGCTTTCTTT. The rearrangement links TRBV20-1 to TRBJ1-1, with D tentatively TRBD1 (5 bases). Germline assignment: CDR1 DFQATT and CDR2 SNEGSKA (reference sequence). This CDR3 region has 13 residues. V dropped 3 bases and J dropped 2 bases, with 10 bases sitting between them.